This T cell receptor beta chain stems from a study of shared clonotypes between healthy human individuals. TCRdb's table, derived via immunoSEQ multiplex PCR, lists solely in-frame clones and lacks some. The table lists fewer than 1.8 million clones, around 98.5% of them singletons, with approximately 0.38% in the top ten. The V end was cut by 0 bases, the J end by 3 bases, with 16 bases between. The germline V gene encodes CDR1 SGHRS and CDR2 YFSETQ. The CDR3 sequence is 16 residues long. The chain joins TRBV5-1 to TRBJ2-7; D may be TRBD2 (6 bases). This sequence was found in a man aged 30-40 years in good health. The sequencing sample was made of naive CD4+ T cells sorted from blood. Noted subset: CD45RA+ positively selected. CDR3 protein: CASSLAGSSRLYEQYF. The CDR3 nucleotides are TGCGCCAGCAGCTTGGCCGGGAGCAGTCGACTCTACGAGCAGTACTTC.